This entry is about one TCR beta chain. Antigen unknown. These data are taken from a study of human versus mouse CDR3 diversity and MHC coevolution. Points from the study as a whole: iCHAO1 estimated the human TCR beta repertoire at about 1.6 million clonotypes.

This table comes from immunoSEQ multiplex PCR, and its TCRdb copy is limited to in-frame clones, with some not included. The table has more than 55,000 clones, 90% to 95% seen once. The CDR3 consists of 16 residues. The V gene end was trimmed by 4 bases and the J gene end by 3 bases; junction bases not matched to a gene: 11. CDR1 and CDR2 from the germline V gene are SGHNT and YYREEE (reference sequence). This TCR came from a person aged 55-75 years in good health. The chain combines TRBV5-4 with TRBJ1-2; 8 bases line up with TRBD1. The specimen was naive CD4+ T cells from blood. The subset was: CD45RO-negative CD62L-positive naive CD4 T cells. CDR3 region: CASSLQGALGDYGYTF. In DNA form, the CDR3 reads TGTGCCAGCAGCCTGCAGGGGGCCCTCGGGGACTATGGCTACACCTTC.